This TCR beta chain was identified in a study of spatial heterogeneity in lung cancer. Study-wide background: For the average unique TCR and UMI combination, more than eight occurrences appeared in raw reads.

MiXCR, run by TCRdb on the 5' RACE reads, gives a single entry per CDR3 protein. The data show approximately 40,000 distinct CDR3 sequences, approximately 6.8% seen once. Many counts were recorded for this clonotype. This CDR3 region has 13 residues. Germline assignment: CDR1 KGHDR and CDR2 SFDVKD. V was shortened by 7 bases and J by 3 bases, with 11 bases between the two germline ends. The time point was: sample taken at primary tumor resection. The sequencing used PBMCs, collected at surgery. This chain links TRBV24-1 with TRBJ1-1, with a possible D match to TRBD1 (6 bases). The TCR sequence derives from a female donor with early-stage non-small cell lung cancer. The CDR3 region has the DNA TGTGCCACCAGGAGGGGGGATTACACTGAAGCTTTCTTT. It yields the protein CATRRGDYTEAFF.